The 6 T cell receptor beta chains in this list originate from one sample, sequenced in a study of blood T cell repertoires in COVID-19. This table comes from immunoSEQ multiplex PCR, and its TCRdb copy is limited to in-frame clones, with some not included. The table shows 150,000 to 200,000 clones, with around four fifths occurring only once. Input material: peripheral blood. These TCRs come from a woman older than 75 with COVID-19, enrolled during active disease.

The chain joins TRBV9 to TRBJ1-6; D might be TRBD1 (5 bases). Trimming took off 4 bases at V and 5 bases at J, with 10 bases between the two ends. Germline V gene lookup returns CDR1 SGDLS and CDR2 YYNGEE. There are 14 residues in the CDR3. CDR3 protein: CASSHRYDNSPLHF. The CDR3 nucleotides read TGTGCCAGCAGCCACAGGTATGATAATTCACCCCTCCACTTT.

V gene TRBV3-1 (or the pseudogene TRBV3-2) combines with J gene TRBJ1-4; tentatively, D is TRBD1 (5 bases). CDR3 length: 15 residues. Trimming shortened V by 1 base and J by 2 bases, and 8 bases separated the two germline ends. Germline CDR1 is LGHDT and CDR2 is YNNKEL (reference sequence). In DNA form, the CDR3 reads TGTGCCAGCAGCCAAGGGTGGGGCACTAATGAAAAACTGTTTTTT. It specifies CASSQGWGTNEKLFF.

This chain links TRBV4-1 with TRBJ2-7; TRBD2 matches 10 bases. With V trimmed by 4 bases and J by 2 bases, 8 bases remained unmatched. The CDR3 contains 16 residues. Germline assignment: CDR1 MGHRA and CDR2 YSYEKL. The CDR3 loop is CASSRPPGTSAYEQYF. In nucleotides, the CDR3 is TGCGCCAGCAGCCGGCCTCCCGGGACTAGCGCCTACGAGCAGTACTTC.

This chain joins TRBV28 and TRBJ1-4; tentative D call: TRBD1 (5 bases). The V and J ends lost 6 bases and 2 bases respectively, with 16 bases between them. CDR1 and CDR2 from the germline V gene are MDHEN and SYDVKM. This CDR3 region has 16 residues. The CDR3 reads CASRLRGIKTNEKLFF. The CDR3 nucleotides are TGTGCCAGCAGGCTAAGGGGAATCAAGACTAATGAAAAACTGTTTTTT. The entire variable domain, with the rest obtained from reference TRBV28 and TRBJ1-4, is as follows: DVKVTQSSRYLVKRTGEKVFLECVQDMDHENMFWYRQDPGLGLRLIYFSYDVKMKEKGDIPEGYSVSREKKERFSLILESASTNQTSMYLCASRLRGIKTNEKLFFGSGTQLSVL.

J is TRBJ1-5 and V is TRBV28; D gene unclear. The CDR3 loop spans 13 amino acids. V lost 6 bases and J 4 bases, leaving 10 bases between the germline ends. In germline, CDR1 is MDHEN, CDR2 SYDVKM. CDR3 protein: CASRSRTNQPQHF. CDR3 DNA sequence: TGTGCCAGCAGATCGCGCACTAATCAGCCCCAGCATTTT.

J is TRBJ2-2 and V is TRBV9; D perhaps matches TRBD2 (6 bases). With 0 bases removed from V and 6 bases from J, the gap between germline ends came to 18 bases. The CDR3 extends over 17 amino acids. Germline lookup yields CDR1 SGDLS and CDR2 YYNGEE. In DNA form, the CDR3 reads TGTGCCAGCAGCGTAGGGCCGAGGAGGGATTACGCCGGGGAGCTGTTTTTT. The encoded protein is CASSVGPRRDYAGELFF.